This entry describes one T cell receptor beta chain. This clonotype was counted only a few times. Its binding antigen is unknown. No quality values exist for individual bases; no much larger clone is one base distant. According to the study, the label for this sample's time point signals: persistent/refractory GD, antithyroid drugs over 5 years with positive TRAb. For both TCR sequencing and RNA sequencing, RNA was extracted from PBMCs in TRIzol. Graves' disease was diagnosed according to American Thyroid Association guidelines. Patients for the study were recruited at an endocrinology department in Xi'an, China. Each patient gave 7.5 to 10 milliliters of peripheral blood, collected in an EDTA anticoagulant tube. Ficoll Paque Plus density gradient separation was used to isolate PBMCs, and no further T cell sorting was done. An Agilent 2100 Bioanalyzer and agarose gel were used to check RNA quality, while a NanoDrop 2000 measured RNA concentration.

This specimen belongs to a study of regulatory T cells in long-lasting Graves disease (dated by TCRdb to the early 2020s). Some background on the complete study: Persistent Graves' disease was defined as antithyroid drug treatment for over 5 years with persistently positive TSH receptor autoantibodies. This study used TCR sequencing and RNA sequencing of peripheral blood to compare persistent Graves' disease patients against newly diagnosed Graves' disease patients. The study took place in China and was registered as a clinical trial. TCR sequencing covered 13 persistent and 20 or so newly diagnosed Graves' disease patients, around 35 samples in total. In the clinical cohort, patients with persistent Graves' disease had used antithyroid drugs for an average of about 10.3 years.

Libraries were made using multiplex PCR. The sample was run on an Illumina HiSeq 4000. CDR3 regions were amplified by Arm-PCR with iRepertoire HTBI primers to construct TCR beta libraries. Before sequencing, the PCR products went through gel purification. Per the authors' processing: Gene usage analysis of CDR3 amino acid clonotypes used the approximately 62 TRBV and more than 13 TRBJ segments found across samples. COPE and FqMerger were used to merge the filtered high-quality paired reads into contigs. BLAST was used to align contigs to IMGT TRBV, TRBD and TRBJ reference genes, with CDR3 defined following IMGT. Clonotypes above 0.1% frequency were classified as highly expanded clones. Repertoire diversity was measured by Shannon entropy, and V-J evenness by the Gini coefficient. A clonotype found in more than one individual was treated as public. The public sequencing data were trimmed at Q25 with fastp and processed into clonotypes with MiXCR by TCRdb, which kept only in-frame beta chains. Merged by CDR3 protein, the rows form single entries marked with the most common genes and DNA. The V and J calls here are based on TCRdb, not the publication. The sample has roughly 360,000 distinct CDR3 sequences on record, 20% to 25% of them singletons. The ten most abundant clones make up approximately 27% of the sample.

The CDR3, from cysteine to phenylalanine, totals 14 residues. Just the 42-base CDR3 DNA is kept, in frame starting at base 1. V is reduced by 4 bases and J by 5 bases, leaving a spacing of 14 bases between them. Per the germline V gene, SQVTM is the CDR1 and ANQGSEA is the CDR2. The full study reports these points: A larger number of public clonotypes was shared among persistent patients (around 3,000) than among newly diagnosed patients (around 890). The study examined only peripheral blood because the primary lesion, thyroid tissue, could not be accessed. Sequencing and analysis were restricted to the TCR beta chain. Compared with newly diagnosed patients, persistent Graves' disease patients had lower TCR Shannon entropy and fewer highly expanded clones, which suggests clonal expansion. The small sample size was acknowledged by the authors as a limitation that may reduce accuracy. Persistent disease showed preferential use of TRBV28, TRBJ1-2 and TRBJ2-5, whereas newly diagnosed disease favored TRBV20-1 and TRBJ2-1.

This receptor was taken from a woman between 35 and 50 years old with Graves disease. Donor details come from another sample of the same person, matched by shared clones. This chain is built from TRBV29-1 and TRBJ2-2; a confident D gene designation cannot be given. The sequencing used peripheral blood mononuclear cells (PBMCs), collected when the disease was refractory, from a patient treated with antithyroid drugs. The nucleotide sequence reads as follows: TGCAGCGTTGTTTTCCCACGGTCTACCGGGGAGCTGTTTTTT. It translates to CSVVFPRSTGELFF.